What follows is one TCR beta chain and its context. Its target is not known. When replicate PCRs were run on sorted subsets, they used 200 ng DNA, about 31,000 T cell genomes. The protocol was immunoSEQ multiplex PCR, while the TCRdb copy is restricted to in-frame clones and leaves out a portion. The sample carries more than 550,000 clones, 72% recorded once. The sample is drawn from a study of shared clonotypes between healthy human individuals. The study enrolled healthy HIV-negative adults without recent acute infections or vaccinations as donors. Broader study findings: Across several donors, naive CD4 shared around 5%, naive CD8 3.5% to 4%, memory CD4 less than 2.5%, memory CD8 around 0.36%. Larger estimated richness was generally recorded for naive subsets relative to memory subsets.

This clonotype was sampled from a woman aged 25 to 39 in good health. The sample comprised memory CD4+ T cells sorted from blood. Subset defined: CD45RA-negative fraction.

In DNA form, the CDR3 reads TGTGCCAGCAGCTTAACGAGGGGAGACAGTGGCTACACCTTC. Amino acid sequence: CASSLTRGDSGYTF. J is TRBJ1-2 and V is TRBV13; D may be TRBD1 (5 bases). Germline lookup yields CDR1 PRHDT and CDR2 FYEKMQ (reference sequence). The CDR3 spans 14 residues. Between the trimmed V and J ends, which lost 2 bases and 7 bases, there was a span of 14 bases.